The 10 T cell receptor beta chains reported below all come from one sample, sequenced in a study of OX40 agonist ivuxolimab in advanced cancers. The protocol was immunoSEQ multiplex PCR, while the TCRdb copy is restricted to in-frame clones and leaves out a portion. In the table there are 30,000 to 40,000 clones, roughly 89% of which are singletons. The source material was CD4+ or CD8+ T cells sorted from blood, sampled in a trial of the OX40 agonist ivuxolimab. The source is an adult with an advanced solid tumor such as melanoma, head and neck, liver or kidney cancer.

V usage is TRBV5-6 and J usage is TRBJ2-7; 7 nucleotides align to TRBD1. V shed 3 bases and J 3 bases; nucleotides not matched to a gene: 9. Germline V CDR1 and CDR2: SGHDT, YYEEEE. The CDR3 is 15 residues long. The CDR3: CASSSPGTEIYEQYF. DNA for the CDR3: TGTGCCAGCAGCTCCCCCGGGACAGAGATCTACGAGCAGTACTTC.

CDR3: CASSPTSGGYNEQFF. In nucleotides, the CDR3 is TGTGCCAGCAGCCCTACTAGCGGGGGTTACAATGAGCAGTTCTTC. The chain uses TRBV4-2 and TRBJ2-1; 11 bases align to TRBD2. J gave up 4 bases and V 4 bases, and 3 bases lay outside the gene matches. Germline V lookup: CDR1 LGHNA, CDR2 YNFKEQ. The CDR3 length is 15 residues.

The chain recombines TRBV7-9 with TRBJ2-7, with 12 bases that match TRBD1. CDR1 is SEHNR and CDR2 is FQNEAQ in the germline V gene (reference sequence). The CDR3 totals 14 residues. Germline trimming cut 1 base from V and 7 bases from J; bases unmatched to any gene: 2. The CDR3 bases are TGTGCCAGCAGCTTAGGGGACAGGGGGCGTGAGCAGTACTTC. It yields the protein CASSLGDRGREQYF.

The chain combines TRBV5-1 with TRBJ2-7; possibly TRBD1 or TRBD2 for D (5 bases each). Germline CDR1 reads SGHRS; CDR2 reads YFSETQ. The V end lost 4 bases, the J end lost 6 bases, and 20 bases lay between the germline ends. CDR3 length equals 15 residues. The CDR3, as DNA: TGCGCCAGCAGCCCTGGCGTCGCAGGGAGCTCCGAGCAGTACTTC. Translation gives CASSPGVAGSSEQYF.

Only one count was recorded for this clone. The chain links TRBV13 to TRBJ2-5; D not resolved. CDR1 and CDR2 from the germline V gene are PRHDT and FYEKMQ (reference sequence). The length of the CDR3 is 13 residues. V was trimmed by 4 bases and J by 3 bases, leaving 9 bases between them. The CDR3 is CASSSRLEETQYF. The CDR3 DNA is TGTGCCAGCAGCTCCAGACTTGAAGAGACCCAGTACTTC.

The rearrangement links TRBV28 to TRBJ1-1, with TRBD1 matching 9 bases. V trimming: 2 bases; J trimming: 5 bases; junction bases outside the gene matches: 3. Per germline, CDR1 MDHEN and CDR2 SYDVKM. The CDR3 sequence is 14 residues long. The CDR3 region is CASSLGQGWTEAFF. DNA for the CDR3: TGTGCCAGCAGTTTAGGACAGGGGTGGACTGAAGCTTTCTTT.

In this sample, this clone turned up a few times. The chain is built from TRBV7-9 and TRBJ2-2; D unresolved. The CDR3 sequence is 14 residues long. Trimming left V 3 bases short and J 2 bases short, with 7 bases between. From germline, CDR1 is SEHNR and CDR2 FQNEAQ (reference sequence). The CDR3 loop reads CASSFPVNTGELFF. The CDR3 region has the DNA TGTGCCAGCAGCTTCCCAGTCAACACCGGGGAGCTGTTTTTT.

This clone was picked up one time. This rearrangement joins TRBV6-6 to TRBJ2-5; 8 nucleotides line up with TRBD2. CDR1 is MNHNY, CDR2 SVGAGI, per germline (reference sequence). The J segment lost 1 base and the V segment lost 2 bases, leaving 3 bases of the junction unmatched. This CDR3 spans 15 amino acids. CDR3 DNA sequence: TGTGCCAGCAGTTACCCTCGGGGGGGCCAAGAGACCCAGTACTTC. It yields the protein CASSYPRGGQETQYF.

The rearrangement links TRBV7-6 to TRBJ2-7, with no clear D. V lost 1 base and J lost 3, with 7 bases in between. In germline, CDR1 is SGHVS, CDR2 FNYEAQ. The CDR3 covers 13 residues. In nucleotides, the CDR3 is TGTGCCAGCAGCTTAGAGCAGTTCTACGAGCAGTACTTC. Translation gives CASSLEQFYEQYF.

V is TRBV19 and J is TRBJ1-5; D perhaps matches TRBD1 (5 bases). This CDR3 is built from 15 residues. Germline CDR1 and CDR2: LNHDA and SQIVND (reference sequence). The V end was cut by 3 bases, the J end by 4 bases, with 13 bases between. In DNA form, the CDR3 reads TGTGCCAGTAGTATGGCAGGGACCCCGAATCAGCCCCAGCATTTT. Protein product: CASSMAGTPNQPQHF.